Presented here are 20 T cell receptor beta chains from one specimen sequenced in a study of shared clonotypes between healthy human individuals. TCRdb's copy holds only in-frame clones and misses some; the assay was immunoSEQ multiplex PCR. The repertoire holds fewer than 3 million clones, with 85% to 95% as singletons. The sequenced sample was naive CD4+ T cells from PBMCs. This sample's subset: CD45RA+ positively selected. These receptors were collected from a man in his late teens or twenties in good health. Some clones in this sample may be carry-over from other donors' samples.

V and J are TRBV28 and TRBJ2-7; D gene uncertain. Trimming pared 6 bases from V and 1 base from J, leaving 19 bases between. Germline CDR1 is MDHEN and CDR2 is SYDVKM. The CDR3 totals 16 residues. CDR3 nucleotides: TGTGCCAGCAGCCCACTGGGGTGGCGCAATTCCTACGAGCAGTACTTC. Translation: CASSPLGWRNSYEQYF. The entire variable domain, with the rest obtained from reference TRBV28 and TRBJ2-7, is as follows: DVKVTQSSRYLVKRTGEKVFLECVQDMDHENMFWYRQDPGLGLRLIYFSYDVKMKEKGDIPEGYSVSREKKERFSLILESASTNQTSMYLCASSPLGWRNSYEQYFGPGTRLTVT.

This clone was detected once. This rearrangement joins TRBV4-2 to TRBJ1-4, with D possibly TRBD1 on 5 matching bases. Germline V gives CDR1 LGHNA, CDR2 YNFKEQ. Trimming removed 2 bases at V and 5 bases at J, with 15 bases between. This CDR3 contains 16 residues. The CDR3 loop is CASSQSPGPGNEKLFF. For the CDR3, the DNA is TGTGCCAGCAGCCAATCTCCGGGACCGGGGAATGAAAAACTGTTTTTT.

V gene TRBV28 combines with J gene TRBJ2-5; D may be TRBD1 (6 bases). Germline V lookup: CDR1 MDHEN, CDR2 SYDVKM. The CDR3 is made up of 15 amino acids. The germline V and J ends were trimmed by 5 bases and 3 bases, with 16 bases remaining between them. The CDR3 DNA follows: TGTGCCAGCAGTAAACCGGGACACGTAAAAGAGACCCAGTACTTC. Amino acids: CASSKPGHVKETQYF.

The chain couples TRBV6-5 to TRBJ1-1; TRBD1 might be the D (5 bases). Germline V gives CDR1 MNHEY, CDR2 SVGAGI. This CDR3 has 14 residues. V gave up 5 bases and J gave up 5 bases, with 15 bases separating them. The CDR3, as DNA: TGTGCCAGCAGTACCCAGACAGTGTCAACTGAAGCTTTCTTT. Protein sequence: CASSTQTVSTEAFF.

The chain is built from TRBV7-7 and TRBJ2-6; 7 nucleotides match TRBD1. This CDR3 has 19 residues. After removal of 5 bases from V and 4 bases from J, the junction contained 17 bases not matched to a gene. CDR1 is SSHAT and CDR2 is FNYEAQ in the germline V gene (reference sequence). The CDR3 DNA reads TGTGCCAGCAGCCTAGTTCCAGGGGGTTCTCGATCAGGGGCCAACGTCCTGACTTTC. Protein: CASSLVPGGSRSGANVLTF.

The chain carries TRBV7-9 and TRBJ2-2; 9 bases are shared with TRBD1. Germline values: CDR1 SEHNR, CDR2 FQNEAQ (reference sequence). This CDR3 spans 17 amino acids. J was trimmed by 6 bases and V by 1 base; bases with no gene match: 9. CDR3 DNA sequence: TGTGCCAGCAGCTTAGTTCTGGACAGGGGTCGAGCCGGGGAGCTGTTTTTT. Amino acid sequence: CASSLVLDRGRAGELFF.

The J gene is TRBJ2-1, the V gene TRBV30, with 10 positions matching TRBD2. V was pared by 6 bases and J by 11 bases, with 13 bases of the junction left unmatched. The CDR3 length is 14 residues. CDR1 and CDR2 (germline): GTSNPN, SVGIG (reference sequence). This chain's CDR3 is CACHLSAGGPQQFF. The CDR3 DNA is TGTGCCTGCCACTTATCAGCGGGAGGGCCCCAGCAGTTCTTC.

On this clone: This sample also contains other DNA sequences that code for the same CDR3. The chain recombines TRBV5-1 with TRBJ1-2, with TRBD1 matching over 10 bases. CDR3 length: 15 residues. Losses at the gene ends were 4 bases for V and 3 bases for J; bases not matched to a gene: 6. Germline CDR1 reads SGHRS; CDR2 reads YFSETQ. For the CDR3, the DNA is TGCGCCAGCAGCAGAGGGACAGGGGAAGACTATGGCTACACCTTC. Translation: CASSRGTGEDYGYTF.

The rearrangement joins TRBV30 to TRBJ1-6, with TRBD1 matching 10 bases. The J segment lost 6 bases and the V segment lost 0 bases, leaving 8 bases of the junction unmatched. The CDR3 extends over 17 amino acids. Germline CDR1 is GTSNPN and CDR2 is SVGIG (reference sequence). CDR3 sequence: CAWSVLRTGGSNSPLHF. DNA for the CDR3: TGTGCCTGGAGTGTACTGAGGACAGGGGGTTCTAATTCACCCCTCCACTTT. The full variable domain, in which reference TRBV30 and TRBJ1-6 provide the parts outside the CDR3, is SQTIHQWPATLVQPVGSPLSLECTVEGTSNPNLYWYRQAAGRGLQLLFYSVGIGQISSEVPQNLSASRPQDRQFILSSKKLLLSDSGFYLCAWSVLRTGGSNSPLHFGNGTRLTVT.

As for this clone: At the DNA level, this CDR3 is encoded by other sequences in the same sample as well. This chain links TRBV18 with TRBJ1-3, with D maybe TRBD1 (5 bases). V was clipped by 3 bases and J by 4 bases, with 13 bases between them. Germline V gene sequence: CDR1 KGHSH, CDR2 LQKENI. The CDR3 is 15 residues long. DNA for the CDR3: TGTGCCAGCTCACCTAGGGACTCCTCCGGAAACACCATATATTTT. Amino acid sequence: CASSPRDSSGNTIYF.

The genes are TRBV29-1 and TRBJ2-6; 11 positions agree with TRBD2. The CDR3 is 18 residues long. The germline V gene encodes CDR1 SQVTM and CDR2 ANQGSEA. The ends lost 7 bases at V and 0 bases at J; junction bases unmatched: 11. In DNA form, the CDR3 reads TGCAGCGCTACAGCCGGGACTAGCGGTTCCTCTGGGGCCAACGTCCTGACTTTC. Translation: CSATAGTSGSSGANVLTF.

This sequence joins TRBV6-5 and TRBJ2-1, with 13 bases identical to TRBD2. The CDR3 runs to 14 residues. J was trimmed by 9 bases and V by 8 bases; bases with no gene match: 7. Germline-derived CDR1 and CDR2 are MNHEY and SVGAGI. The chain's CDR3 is CASSGLAGAGEQFF. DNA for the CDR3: TGTGCCAGCTCCGGACTAGCGGGAGCTGGTGAGCAGTTCTTC.

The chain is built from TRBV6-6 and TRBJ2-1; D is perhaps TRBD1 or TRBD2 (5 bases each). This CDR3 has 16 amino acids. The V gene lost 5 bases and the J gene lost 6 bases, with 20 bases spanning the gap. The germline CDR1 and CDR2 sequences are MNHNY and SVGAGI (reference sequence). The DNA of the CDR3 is TGTGCCAGCAGTCCCCCGGGGACCAAGGGGATCAATGAGCAGTTCTTC. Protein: CASSPPGTKGINEQFF.

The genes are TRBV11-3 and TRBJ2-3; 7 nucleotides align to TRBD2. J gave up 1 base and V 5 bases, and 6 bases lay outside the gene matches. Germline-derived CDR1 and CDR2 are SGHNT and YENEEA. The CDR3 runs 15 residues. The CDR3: CASSPGLVRTDTQYF. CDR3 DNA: TGTGCCAGCAGCCCTGGACTAGTACGCACAGATACGCAGTATTTT.

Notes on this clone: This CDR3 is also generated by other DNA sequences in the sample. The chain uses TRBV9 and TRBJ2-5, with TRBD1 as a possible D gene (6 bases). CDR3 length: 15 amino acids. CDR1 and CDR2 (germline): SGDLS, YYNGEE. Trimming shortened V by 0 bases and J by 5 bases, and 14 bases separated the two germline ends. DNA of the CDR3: TGTGCCAGCAGCGTAGTTGGGGGCTTGGGGGAGACCCAGTACTTC. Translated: CASSVVGGLGETQYF.

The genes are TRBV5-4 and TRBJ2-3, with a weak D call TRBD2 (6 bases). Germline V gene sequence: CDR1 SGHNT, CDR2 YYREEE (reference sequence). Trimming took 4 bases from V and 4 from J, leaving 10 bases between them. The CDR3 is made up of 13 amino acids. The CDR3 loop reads CASSGGVADTQYF. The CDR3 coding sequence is TGTGCCAGCAGCGGCGGGGTGGCAGATACGCAGTATTTT.

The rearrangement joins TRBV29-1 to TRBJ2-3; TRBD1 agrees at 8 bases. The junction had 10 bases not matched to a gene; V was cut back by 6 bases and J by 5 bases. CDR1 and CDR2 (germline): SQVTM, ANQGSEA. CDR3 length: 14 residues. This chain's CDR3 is CSVPDRASVDTQYF. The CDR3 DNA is TGCAGCGTCCCGGACAGGGCGTCCGTAGATACGCAGTATTTT.

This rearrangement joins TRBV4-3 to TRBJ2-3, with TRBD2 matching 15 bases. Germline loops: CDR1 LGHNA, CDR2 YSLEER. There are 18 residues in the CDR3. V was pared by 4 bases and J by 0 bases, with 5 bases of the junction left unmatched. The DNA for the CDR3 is TGCGCCAGCAGCCCGGGACTAGCGGGAGGCCCTAGCACAGATACGCAGTATTTT. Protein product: CASSPGLAGGPSTDTQYF.

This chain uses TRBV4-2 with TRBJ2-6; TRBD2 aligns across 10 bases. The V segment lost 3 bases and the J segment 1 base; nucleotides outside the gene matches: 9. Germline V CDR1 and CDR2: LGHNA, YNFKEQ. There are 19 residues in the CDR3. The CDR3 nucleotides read TGTGCCAGCAGCCATAGAGCGGGAGGGGGCTTATCTGGGGCCAACGTCCTGACTTTC. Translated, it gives CASSHRAGGGLSGANVLTF.

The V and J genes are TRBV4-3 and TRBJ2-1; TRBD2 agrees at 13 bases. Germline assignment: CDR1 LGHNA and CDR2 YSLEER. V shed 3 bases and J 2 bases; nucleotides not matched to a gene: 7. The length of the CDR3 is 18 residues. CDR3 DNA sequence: TGCGCCAGCAGCCAGGGACTAGCGGGAAAGGGGCCCTACAATGAGCAGTTCTTC. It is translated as CASSQGLAGKGPYNEQFF.